The sequence of this TCR beta chain was determined in a study of cytomegalovirus exposure and HLA in healthy donors. Study-wide results and caveats: An Asian-associated ancestry cluster reportedly showed fewer N-insertions than the approximately 620-donor mean in a later analysis. Cytomegalovirus association was assigned to about 150 TCR beta chains.

With regard to this clone: Its specificity is not known.

The PCR had 60 Vbeta and 13 Jbeta primers. Measured with immunoSEQ multiplex PCR; TCRdb has only the in-frame clones, and not every one. The table has over 100,000 clones, 60% to 85% seen once. There are 14 residues in the CDR3. Germline V gene sequence: CDR1 SGHNT, CDR2 YYREEE (reference sequence). V gave up 1 base and J gave up 7 bases; unmatched junction bases: 6. Source material: PBMCs. This receptor was taken from a female donor in good health and CMV-seronegative. The chain combines TRBV5-4 with TRBJ1-2; 8 nucleotides line up with TRBD1. CDR3 loop: CASSLSGGASGYTF. The CDR3, as DNA: TGTGCCAGCAGCTTGTCAGGGGGCGCATCTGGCTACACCTTC.